This T cell receptor (beta chain) is from a study of T cell responses to AZD1222 COVID-19 vaccine. Sequencing used immunoSEQ multiplex PCR; TCRdb keeps in-frame clones, though not all of them. Of around 200,000 clones in the sample, about 90% were seen once. Here the sequenced sample was peripheral blood, taken on day 0 of AZD1222 vaccination. The TCR sequence derives from an adult in good health.

The CDR3 DNA is TGTGCCAGCACCATAGACGGGTTCCCTGATAGCAATCAGCCCCAGCATTTT. Translated: CASTIDGFPDSNQPQHF. The chain couples TRBV19 to TRBJ1-5; D gene uncertain. This CDR3 spans 17 amino acids. V was shortened by 9 bases and J by 0 bases, with 21 bases between the two germline ends. CDR1 is LNHDA, CDR2 SQIVND, per germline (reference sequence).